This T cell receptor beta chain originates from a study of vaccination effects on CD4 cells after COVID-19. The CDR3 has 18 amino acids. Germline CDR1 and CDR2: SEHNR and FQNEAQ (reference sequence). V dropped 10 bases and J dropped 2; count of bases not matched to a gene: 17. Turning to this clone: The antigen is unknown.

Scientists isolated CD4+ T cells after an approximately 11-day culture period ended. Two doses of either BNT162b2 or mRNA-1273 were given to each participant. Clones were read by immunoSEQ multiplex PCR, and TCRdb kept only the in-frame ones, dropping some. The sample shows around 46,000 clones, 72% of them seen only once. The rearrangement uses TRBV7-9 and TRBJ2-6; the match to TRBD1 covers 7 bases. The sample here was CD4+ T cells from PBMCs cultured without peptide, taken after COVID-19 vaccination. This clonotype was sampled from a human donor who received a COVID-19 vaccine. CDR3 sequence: CATPTQGTDHPGANVLTF. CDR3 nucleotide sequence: TGTGCCACTCCTACTCAAGGGACAGACCACCCTGGGGCCAACGTCCTGACTTTC. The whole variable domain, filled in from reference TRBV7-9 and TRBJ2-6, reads DTGVSQNPRHKITKRGQNVTFRCDPISEHNRLYWYRQTLGQGPEFLTYFQNEAQLEKSRLLSDRFSAERPKGSFSTLEIQRTEQGDSAMYLCATPTQGTDHPGANVLTFGAGSRLTVL.